The 12 T cell receptor beta chains reported below all come from one sample, sequenced in a study of CD8+CD57+ T cells in acquired aplastic anemia. Genomic DNA served as template for TCR beta VDJ and CDR3 profiling. TCRdb processed the reads anew with MiXCR; each CDR3 protein has one entry. The repertoire consists of about 120,000 distinct CDR3 sequences, with about 43% occurring once and the leading ten covering more than 2.5%. Before being chosen for sequencing, patients had shown CD8+CD57+ cell expansion by flow cytometry. The specimen sequenced was sorted CD4+, CD8+, or CD8+CD57+ T cells (not recorded which) from PBMCs. The source of these receptors is a human donor with aplastic anemia.

This clonotype was seen many times. The chain employs TRBV12-3 or TRBV12-4 and TRBJ2-3; maybe TRBD1 (5 bases). V dropped 1 base and J dropped 2 bases, with 7 bases sitting between them. This CDR3 comprises 14 residues. CDR3 amino acids: CASSLEGVTDTQYF. The CDR3 DNA reads TGTGCCAGCAGTTTAGAAGGGGTCACAGATACGCAGTATTTT.

To note about this clonotype: A much larger clone sits a single nucleotide away, making a read error possible. This chain links TRBV4-2 with TRBJ1-4; D is undetermined. CDR1 LGHNA and CDR2 YNFKEQ come from the germline V gene. The CDR3 is 12 residues long. CDR3 amino acids: CASSLGNEKLLF. The CDR3 DNA reads as TGTGCCAGCAGCTTGGGTAATGAAAAACTGCTTTTT.

This clonotype has at least ten counts. The V call is TRBV19, the J call TRBJ1-3; 7 bases line up with TRBD1. The CDR3 totals 18 residues. J lost 2 bases, V lost 5 bases, and 15 bases had no gene match. Germline V gives CDR1 LNHDA, CDR2 SQIVND (reference sequence). CDR3 coding DNA: TGTGCCAGTAGTTTTCCCTTCTACAGGGGCACCCCTGGAAACACCATATATTTT. Translating gives CASSFPFYRGTPGNTIYF.

In nucleotides, the CDR3 is TGTGCCAGCGGCCTCCAGGGACTCCAGAACACTGAAGCTTTCTTT. Protein sequence: CASGLQGLQNTEAFF. The chain uses TRBV5-6 and TRBJ1-1; TRBD1 is a possible D gene (5 bases). The CDR3 has 15 amino acids. V was pared by 7 bases and J by 1 base, with 17 bases between. Germline CDR1 reads SGHDT; CDR2 reads YYEEEE.

The sample holds a few counts of this clonotype. This sequence joins TRBV5-5 and TRBJ2-5; 8 bases agree with TRBD2. J gave up 0 bases and V 2 bases, and 3 bases lay outside the gene matches. CDR3 length equals 15 residues. The germline gives CDR1 SGHKS, CDR2 YYEKEE (reference sequence). CDR3 sequence: CASSLAGENQETQYF. The CDR3 DNA is TGTGCCAGCAGCTTAGCGGGGGAGAACCAAGAGACCCAGTACTTC.

This chain uses TRBV6-5 with TRBJ2-1, with a tentative D call TRBD2 (7 bases). CDR1 is MNHEY and CDR2 is SVGAGI in the germline V gene. The CDR3 has 18 residues. V lost 0 bases and J 3 bases, leaving 18 bases between the germline ends. CDR3 sequence (DNA): TGTGCCAGCAGTTACTCGGGGGGAGGCGGGGGACACTACAATGAGCAGTTCTTC. Translating gives CASSYSGGGGGHYNEQFF.

The rearrangement joins TRBV29-1 to TRBJ1-1, with 9 bases lining up with TRBD1. Germline V lookup: CDR1 SQVTM, CDR2 ANQGSEA. The CDR3 runs 15 residues. V trimming: 8 bases; J trimming: 3 bases; junction bases outside the gene matches: 13. CDR3: CSLVGTGRRYTEAFF. Here the CDR3 DNA reads TGCAGCTTAGTGGGGACAGGGAGAAGGTACACTGAAGCTTTCTTT.

The rearrangement uses TRBV25-1 and TRBJ1-4, with 7 nucleotides matching TRBD1. V shed 5 bases and J 2 bases; nucleotides not matched to a gene: 8. CDR1 and CDR2 (germline): MGHDK, SYGVNS. The CDR3 sequence is 16 residues long. The CDR3 DNA sequence: TGTGCCAGCAGTAAGGGGGCGGGGCATACTAATGAAAAACTGTTTTTT. It translates to CASSKGAGHTNEKLFF.

To note about this clonotype: A much larger clonotype is one base distant, so this may be a read error. The rearrangement joins TRBV5-8 to TRBJ2-7; TRBD1 matches 9 bases. The CDR3 consists of 15 residues. Germline-derived CDR1 and CDR2 are SGHTS and YDEGEE. This CDR3 reads CASSLSTGGRDEQCF. As DNA, the CDR3 is TGTGCCAGCAGCTTGAGTACAGGGGGCAGAGACGAGCAGTGCTTC.

Comments on this clonotype: This could be a read error, since a much larger clone is one nucleotide away. This chain uses TRBV10-3 with TRBJ1-3, with D unresolved. The CDR3 loop spans 17 amino acids. Germline lookup yields CDR1 ENHRY and CDR2 SYGVKD. V shed 3 bases and J shed 1 base, with 16 bases lying between them. The CDR3 coding sequence is TGTGCCATCAGTGAATACGCAGGTATGGCTTCTGGAAACACCATATATTTT. This translates into CAISEYAGMASGNTIYF.

This chain connects TRBV7-3 to TRBJ2-3; possibly TRBD1 for D (6 bases). In germline, CDR1 is SGHTA, CDR2 FQGTGA. This CDR3 contains 13 residues. V was pared by 5 bases and J by 6 bases, with 12 bases between. The CDR3: CASSPERGDTQYF. The CDR3 bases are TGTGCCAGCAGCCCAGAGAGGGGGGATACGCAGTATTTT.

Of note for this clonotype: Possible read error: a much larger clone is one base away. V usage is TRBV13 and J usage is TRBJ1-1, with a tentative D call TRBD1 (5 bases). Deletions cut 3 bases from V and 0 bases from J, with 11 bases between. The CDR3 runs to 15 residues. CDR1 and CDR2 (germline): PRHDT, FYEKMQ (reference sequence). The CDR3 sequence is CASSLGGRMNTEAFF. CDR3 DNA sequence: TGTGCCAGCAGCTTGGGGGGAAGAATGAACACTGAAGCTTTCTTT. The complete variable domain, with remaining parts taken from reference TRBV13 and TRBJ1-1, reads AAGVIQSPRHLIKEKRETATLKCYPIPRHDTVYWYQQGPGQDPQFLISFYEKMQSDKGSIPDRFSAQQFSDYHSELNMSSLELGDSALYFCASSLGGRMNTEAFFGQGTRLTVV.